The T cell receptor (beta chain) under discussion was sequenced for a study of blood T cells in healthy people across ages (dated by TCRdb to between 2014 and 2017). Regarding the research as a whole: Template switching captured roughly one uniquely barcoded TCR beta cDNA molecule per two T cells in model experiments. The study analyzed two additional independent replicas of 1 million unique cDNA reads from the same blood draw for two donors, one aged 18 to 29 and one aged 80 or older. Age-related changes in TCR beta repertoire diversity were measured in the study by deep sequencing normalized with unique cDNA molecular identifiers. To avoid experimental bias, donors of different ages were randomly spread across the sequencing lanes. Donors were grouped into four age groups: young (average 16 years), middle-aged (over 35), aged (62) and long-lived (around 80). Study-wide findings and limitations: Because the CMV infection status of the donors was unknown, age-related changes in expanded clonotypes may potentially have been confounded. The percentage of naive T cells measured by flow cytometry correlated strongly with observed TCR beta diversity. As age increased, observed TCR beta diversity per million T cells dropped in a roughly linear way, and a significant reduction was already evident by age 40. Compared with the aged group, the long-lived group had more naive CD4+ T cells, fewer expanded clones and increased TCR diversity, a pattern suggesting age selection. Conclusive comparison of naive and antigen-experienced compartments was prevented by the profiling of bulk unsorted PBMCs. Estimates of total diversity from one million sequenced T cells were regarded as lower bounds and underestimates.

For this clonotype: Its target antigen remains unknown. Base qualities were left out, and no much larger clone turns up one base away.

Systemically healthy Caucasian individuals from Russia, approximately 39 in total and aged roughly 6 to 100 years, were included as donors. Each donor gave 9 to 10 milliliters of peripheral blood, collected into EDTA-treated Vacutainer tubes. PBMCs were isolated by Ficoll-Paque density-gradient centrifugation, with at least 6 million obtained per sample. Total RNA was extracted from PBMCs with Trizol reagent, with at least 5 micrograms obtained per sample. Naive CD45RAhigh/CD27high T cell percentages were measured by flow cytometry on a PBMC aliquot from every donor. The method was 5' RACE. The reads were generated on an Illumina HiSeq 2500. A second PCR of about 7 to 12 cycles was performed with a sample-barcoded 5' primer and a J-beta primer mix. A template-switch 5' adaptor carrying 12 random nucleotides introduced a unique molecular identifier onto each TCR beta cDNA molecule. Each sample yielded at least 3 million CDR3-containing paired-end reads. The Mint cDNA synthesis kit, primed by a TRBC-specific oligonucleotide, was used to synthesize first-strand cDNA from all RNA. After uracil-DNA glycosylase treatment, a first 18-cycle PCR used universal primers M1SS and BC2_uni_R on all cDNA. The paper's processing steps were these. Normalization of each sample was performed by random selection of 1 million high-quality reads, each carrying a distinct molecular identifier. Reads sharing molecular identifiers were discarded rather than binned into consensus sequences. MiTCR, set to a Q25 quality threshold and the strictest error-elimination algorithm, was used for CDR3 identification, clonotype clustering and error correction. Lower-bound total TCR beta diversity was estimated with a nonparametric unseen species model using Euler transformation. TCRdb took the public reads, trimmed them with fastp at Q25, ran MiXCR for clone calling and kept in-frame beta chains. All rows with the same CDR3 protein become a single entry with the most common DNA and genes. It is TCRdb's table, rather than the study itself, that gives the V and J calls and clone size. This sample is represented by around 1,600,000 distinct CDR3 sequences; 40% to 45% of them were singletons. The top ten hold around 4% of the sample.

The germline V gene encodes CDR1 LGHNA and CDR2 YSLEER. The V and J ends are trimmed by 0 bases and 1 base, leaving 8 bases between them. Inclusive of the bounding cysteine and phenylalanine, the CDR3 is 15 residues long. Of all the DNA, just the CDR3 is kept, 45 bases in frame from base 1. The receptor comes from a woman aged 18 to 35 in good health. The V gene is TRBV4-3 and the J gene is TRBJ2-3; no D gene can be assigned with confidence. Sequencing input: blood. The CDR3 reads as follows: CASSQEVLGTDTQYF. The DNA sequence is TGCGCCAGCAGCCAAGAAGTTCTAGGCACAGATACGCAGTATTTT.